One and the same sample provided the 22 T cell receptor beta chains below, sequenced in a study of blood T cell repertoires in COVID-19. Clones were sequenced by immunoSEQ multiplex PCR, and TCRdb holds only the in-frame ones, with some missing. Found here are some 320,000 clones, approximately 87% of them singletons; the top ten hold 7.8%. The sequencing sample was made of peripheral blood. All receptors come from a woman in her fifties or sixties who had recovered from COVID-19.

The CDR3 spells CASSSIDRERANEKLFF. DNA for the CDR3: TGTGCCAGCAGTTCCATTGATAGGGAGCGAGCTAATGAAAAACTGTTTTTT. The chain has TRBV28 and TRBJ1-4, with D hard to call. From germline, CDR1 is MDHEN and CDR2 SYDVKM. Trimming cost V 4 bases and J 3 bases, with 18 bases left between them. The CDR3 runs 17 residues.

As DNA, the CDR3 is TGCGCCAGCAGCGTAACAGGGGGCTATAACTACGAGCAGTACTTC. As protein: CASSVTGGYNYEQYF. The chain is built from TRBV5-1 and TRBJ2-7; the match to TRBD1 covers 9 bases. After removal of 4 bases from V and 3 bases from J, the junction contained 8 bases not matched to a gene. The CDR3 loop spans 15 amino acids. The germline gives CDR1 SGHRS, CDR2 YFSETQ.

This clone has only one observation. The V gene is TRBV5-1, the J gene TRBJ2-2; no clear D gene. V was cut by 4 bases and J by 0 bases, with 10 bases left in between. CDR3 length: 15 amino acids. Germline V gives CDR1 SGHRS, CDR2 YFSETQ. CDR3 sequence: CASSLDFANTGELFF. The CDR3 DNA is TGCGCCAGCAGCCTTGACTTCGCGAACACCGGGGAGCTGTTTTTT.

This sequence joins TRBV6-5 and TRBJ2-2; 8 bases match TRBD1. The CDR3 runs to 16 residues. CDR1 and CDR2 (germline): MNHEY, SVGAGI. The V gene end was trimmed by 1 base and the J gene end by 4 bases; junction bases not matched to a gene: 5. The CDR3 coding sequence is TGTGCCAGCAGTTACTATCAGGGGGCGAGCACCGGGGAGCTGTTTTTT. Translated, it gives CASSYYQGASTGELFF.

The chain uses TRBV21-1 and TRBJ2-1; the D call TRBD2 from the table was never checked on the DNA. TRBV21-1 is termed a pseudogene. CDR3 length equals 16 residues. CDR3 sequence: CASSKIPSNCFDEQFF. DNA for the CDR3: TGTGCCAGCAGCAAAATCCCTAGTAACTGTTTCGATGAGCAGTTCTTC.

The rearrangement joins TRBV27 to TRBJ1-2, with 9 bases that match TRBD1. The CDR3 runs to 13 residues. V lost 6 bases to trimming and J lost 6 bases; unmatched junction nucleotides: 5. CDR1 is MNHEY, CDR2 SMNVEV, per germline (reference sequence). In nucleotides, the CDR3 is TGTGCCAGCAGCCGACAGGGGGATCATGGCTACACCTTC. It encodes CASSRQGDHGYTF.

In the case of this clone: This may arise from a read error, as a much more abundant clone is one base away. Other DNA sequences in the same sample also yield this CDR3. The J gene is TRBJ1-5, the V gene TRBV6-5; D might be TRBD1 (6 bases). The germline CDR1 and CDR2 sequences are MNHEY and SVGAGI. The CDR3 has 13 residues. V lost 6 bases and J lost 5, with 11 bases in between. The CDR3 protein is CASRTGKDQPQHF. DNA for the CDR3: TGTGCCAGCAGAACAGGGAAGGATCAGCCCCAGCATTTT.

The chain has TRBV6-5 and TRBJ1-3, with D maybe TRBD1 (6 bases). The germline V and J ends were trimmed by 7 bases and 4 bases, with 14 bases remaining between them. CDR3 length: 14 amino acids. Germline CDR1 is MNHEY and CDR2 is SVGAGI. The CDR3 protein is CASKSFRGGNTIYF. The CDR3 DNA reads as TGTGCCAGCAAATCGTTCAGGGGAGGAAACACCATATATTTT.

The V and J genes are TRBV5-1 and TRBJ2-3; possibly TRBD2 for D (6 bases). This CDR3 has 17 residues. V was trimmed by 0 bases and J by 6 bases, leaving 20 bases between them. Germline V CDR1 and CDR2: SGHRS, YFSETQ. Here the CDR3 DNA reads TGCGCCAGCAGCTTGGTATGGGGCGGGACCGCAGGCGATACGCAGTATTTT. Protein product: CASSLVWGGTAGDTQYF.

Worth noting for this clone: Other DNA variants within this sample encode the same CDR3. The V gene is TRBV28, the J gene TRBJ2-3, with TRBD1 matching 7 bases. This CDR3 comprises 14 residues. Looked up from germline, CDR1 is MDHEN and CDR2 is SYDVKM. V shed 5 bases, J shed 3 bases, and the junction held 5 bases outside the gene matches. The DNA for the CDR3 is TGTGCCAGCAGTACCCGACAGGGAACAGATACGCAGTATTTT. Translated: CASSTRQGTDTQYF.

The chain has TRBV6-5 and TRBJ2-1; tentatively, D is TRBD1 (6 bases). V lost 10 bases to trimming and J lost 3 bases, with 16 bases between them. The CDR3 is 14 amino acids. The germline CDR1 and CDR2 sequences are MNHEY and SVGAGI. The CDR3 DNA reads as TGTGCCACTTTGTCCAGGGGATTCTACAATGAGCAGTTCTTC. This sequence encodes CATLSRGFYNEQFF.

The chain is built from TRBV7-9 and TRBJ2-7, with D unclear. Trimming removed 5 bases from V and 0 bases from J, with 14 bases in between. The CDR3 totals 15 residues. Germline V gene lookup returns CDR1 SEHNR and CDR2 FQNEAQ (reference sequence). CDR3 residues: CASSLKIVPSYEQYF. In DNA form, the CDR3 reads TGTGCCAGCAGCCTAAAGATTGTCCCCTCCTACGAGCAGTACTTC.

V is TRBV5-1 and J is TRBJ1-6, with D possibly TRBD1 on 6 matching bases. The CDR3 is 15 amino acids. V was pared by 4 bases and J by 14 bases, with 22 bases between. CDR1 is SGHRS, CDR2 YFSETQ, per germline. The chain's CDR3 is CASSPADSLFPTLHF. The CDR3 DNA follows: TGCGCCAGCAGCCCCGCGGACAGCCTATTCCCCACCCTCCACTTT.

Turning to this clone: Mismatch with germline at one junction end may stem from a read error. The chain carries TRBV28 and TRBJ1-5, with D possibly being TRBD1 (5 bases). CDR1 and CDR2 from the germline V gene are MDHEN and SYDVKM. The CDR3 loop spans 14 amino acids. CDR3 protein: CASSSTGSYQPQHF. The DNA of the CDR3 is TGTGCCAGCAGTTCCACAGGTAGCTATCAGCCCCAGCATTTT.

The V gene is TRBV7-2, the J gene TRBJ2-7, with 11 bases that match TRBD2. This CDR3 comprises 14 residues. V lost 6 bases and J lost 1; bases outside the gene matches: 2. Germline V gives CDR1 SGHTA, CDR2 FQGNSA. The CDR3 coding sequence is TGTGCCAGCAGGAGGACTAGCGGGTCCTACGAGCAGTACTTC. It is translated as CASRRTSGSYEQYF.

The rearrangement uses TRBV21-1 and TRBJ2-1; the table assigns TRBD2, which was not confirmed against the DNA. TRBV21-1 is an annotated pseudogene. CDR3 length: 22 amino acids. CDR3 coding DNA: TGTGCCAGCAGCAAATTCGGCAAAGGGGGGCATCGAGGGACTAGCGGTTACGATGAGCAGTTCTTC. Protein: CASSKFGKGGHRGTSGYDEQFF.

V is TRBV7-2 and J is TRBJ2-5; a possible D gene is TRBD1 (6 bases). CDR3 size: 15 residues. Trimming took off 5 bases at V and 5 bases at J, with 18 bases between the two ends. Germline CDR1 is SGHTA and CDR2 is FQGNSA. CDR3 in amino acids: CASSRGLQGRETQYF. Here the CDR3 DNA reads TGTGCCAGCAGCCGCGGATTACAGGGTCGGGAGACCCAGTACTTC.

The chain employs TRBV19 and TRBJ1-5; 7 nucleotides match TRBD1. V shed 9 bases, J shed 0 bases, and the junction held 11 bases outside the gene matches. The germline CDR1 and CDR2 sequences are LNHDA and SQIVND (reference sequence). This CDR3 region has 16 residues. Written as DNA, the CDR3 is TGTGCCAGCCAGCCCTCGACAGGGAATAGCAATCAGCCCCAGCATTTT. Translation gives CASQPSTGNSNQPQHF.

The V gene is TRBV6-2 or TRBV6-3, the J gene TRBJ2-7, with D possibly TRBD2 on 5 matching bases. CDR1 MNHEY and CDR2 SVGEGT come from the germline V gene. V was shortened by 2 bases and J by 2 bases, with 10 bases between the two germline ends. The CDR3 spans 14 residues. CDR3 bases: TGTGCCAGCAGTTACGCGGGCGAAACCTACGAGCAGTACTTC. This codes for CASSYAGETYEQYF.

The V gene is TRBV27, the J gene TRBJ1-1, with D possibly TRBD1 on 6 matching bases. The CDR3 loop spans 14 amino acids. V lost 5 bases to trimming and J lost 4 bases, with 14 bases between them. Per the germline V gene, CDR1 is MNHEY and CDR2 is SMNVEV (reference sequence). CDR3 sequence: CASSINRAGTEAFF. The DNA for the CDR3 is TGTGCCAGCAGTATAAACAGGGCGGGCACTGAAGCTTTCTTT.

The V call is TRBV4-2, the J call TRBJ2-7; TRBD1 aligns across 12 bases. CDR3 length: 16 amino acids. With V trimmed by 1 base and J by 3 bases, 4 bases remained unmatched. Per germline, CDR1 LGHNA and CDR2 YNFKEQ. CDR3 in amino acids: CASSQVGTGGVYEQYF. The CDR3 bases are TGTGCCAGCAGCCAAGTCGGGACAGGGGGCGTCTACGAGCAGTACTTC.

J is TRBJ1-1 and V is TRBV6-2 or TRBV6-3, with no clear D. The CDR3 length is 16 residues. Per germline, CDR1 MNHEY and CDR2 SVGEGT. Trimming took 2 bases from V and 0 from J, leaving 13 bases between them. CDR3 sequence reads: CASSYNARAMNTEAFF. CDR3 bases: TGTGCCAGCAGTTACAACGCGAGAGCGATGAACACTGAAGCTTTCTTT.